This TCR beta chain was captured in a study of blood T cells in healthy people across ages. Trimming cost V 8 bases and J 4 bases; bases outside gene matches: 10. Germline values: CDR1 MDHEN, CDR2 SYDVKM. This CDR3 contains 14 residues. Together with a sample-barcoded 5' primer, a J-beta primer mix was included in a second PCR lasting roughly 6 to 12 cycles. Each CDR3 protein gets one entry after TCRdb re-called the 5' RACE reads with MiXCR. Of some 920,000 distinct CDR3 sequences listed, roughly 47% are singletons. The TCR originated in a woman aged 55-69 years in good health. The chain links TRBV28 to TRBJ1-2; 7 bases are shared with TRBD1. The material sequenced was blood. The CDR3 is CASRPPGTVYGYTF. The DNA of the CDR3 is TGTGCCAGCCGCCCTCCCGGGACAGTCTATGGCTACACCTTC.